This T cell receptor (beta chain) was found in a study of OX40 agonist ivuxolimab in advanced cancers. General study points: Clonal expansion among partial responders at 0.1-3.0 mg/kg ranked near the lowest. CD4+ and CD8+ blood T cells expanded clonally by week 6 at 0.1 to 3.0 mg/kg.

Samples of blood were obtained at baseline, on cycle 4 day 1, and on cycle 7 day 1. A word on this clone: Its antigen is unknown.

This CDR3 has 16 amino acids. Germline lookup yields CDR1 SGHTA and CDR2 FQGNSA. Trimming removed 5 bases from V and 0 bases from J; junction bases left unmatched: 5. The protocol was immunoSEQ multiplex PCR, while the TCRdb copy is restricted to in-frame clones and leaves out a portion. The data contain under 55,000 clones, roughly 82% of them seen just once; the ten biggest clones take up about 15%. This TCR came from an adult with an advanced solid tumor such as melanoma, head and neck, liver or kidney cancer. This rearrangement joins TRBV7-2 to TRBJ1-1, with 11 bases aligning to TRBD1. The source was CD4+ or CD8+ T cells sorted from blood, collected in a trial of the OX40 agonist ivuxolimab. The CDR3 region has the DNA TGTGCCAGCAGCCTCCGGGACAGGGGGGTGAACACTGAAGCTTTCTTT. It translates to CASSLRDRGVNTEAFF. The whole variable domain, remainder taken from reference TRBV7-2 and TRBJ1-1, is GAGVSQSPSNKVTEKGKDVELRCDPISGHTALYWYRQSLGQGLEFLIYFQGNSAPDKSGLPSDRFSAERTGGSVSTLTIQRTQQEDSAVYLCASSLRDRGVNTEAFFGQGTRLTVV.